Below are 27 T cell receptor beta chains sequenced from a single sample in a study of shared clonotypes between healthy human individuals. Profiled with immunoSEQ multiplex PCR; TCRdb holds only in-frame clones, not every one. The table has about 2.1 million clones, about 92% seen once. CD45RO-negative, CCR7-positively selected cells formed the naive CD8 fraction, excluding terminally differentiated effector memory CD45RA+ cells. Input material: naive CD8+ T cells from PBMCs. All receptors derive from a man between 18 and 29 years old in good health. Some clones in this sample may be carry-over from other donors' samples.

The chain couples TRBV7-9 to TRBJ2-1; 7 nucleotides match TRBD2. After removal of 0 bases from V and 4 bases from J, the junction contained 6 bases not matched to a gene. The CDR3 has 16 amino acids. The germline V gene has CDR1 SEHNR and CDR2 FQNEAQ (reference sequence). The CDR3 is CASSLALGEGYNEQFF. CDR3 DNA sequence: TGTGCCAGCAGCTTAGCGTTGGGGGAGGGATACAATGAGCAGTTCTTC.

Points on this clone: Other DNA sequences in the same sample also yield this CDR3. This chain joins TRBV9 and TRBJ2-2, with 8 nucleotides matching TRBD1. The CDR3 covers 15 residues. Trimming took 3 bases from V and 1 from J; bases not matched to a gene: 2. Germline assignment: CDR1 SGDLS and CDR2 YYNGEE. In DNA form, the CDR3 reads TGTGCCAGCAGCGGAGGACAGGGGAACACCGGGGAGCTGTTTTTT. Its translation: CASSGGQGNTGELFF.

This clone was observed a single time. This chain uses TRBV28 with TRBJ2-7, with D possibly being TRBD1 (6 bases). CDR1 is MDHEN and CDR2 is SYDVKM in the germline V gene. V lost 6 bases and J lost 4, with 10 bases in between. The CDR3 is 12 amino acids. CDR3 sequence reads: CASRIQGYEQYF. The CDR3 DNA reads as TGTGCCAGCAGAATACAGGGATACGAGCAGTACTTC. Full variable domain (rest looked up from reference TRBV28 and TRBJ2-7): DVKVTQSSRYLVKRTGEKVFLECVQDMDHENMFWYRQDPGLGLRLIYFSYDVKMKEKGDIPEGYSVSREKKERFSLILESASTNQTSMYLCASRIQGYEQYFGPGTRLTVT.

This clone was seen only once. The chain joins TRBV5-1 to TRBJ2-1, with a possible D match to TRBD2 (6 bases). This CDR3 region has 16 residues. V shed 3 bases and J shed 4 bases, with 17 bases lying between them. Germline V lookup: CDR1 SGHRS, CDR2 YFSETQ. The CDR3 DNA reads TGCGCCAGCAGCTGGACGGGAGAATCAGTTTACAATGAGCAGTTCTTC. It translates to CASSWTGESVYNEQFF.

J is TRBJ2-3 and V is TRBV4-1; no definite D call. The V gene lost 2 bases and the J gene lost 4 bases, with 7 bases spanning the gap. The CDR3 length is 13 residues. Germline V lookup: CDR1 MGHRA, CDR2 YSYEKL. Here the CDR3 DNA reads TGCGCCAGCAGCCAAAGCCAACCAGATACGCAGTATTTT. Its translation: CASSQSQPDTQYF.

V is TRBV27 and J is TRBJ2-5; 10 bases align to TRBD1. J lost 3 bases, V lost 5 bases, and 6 bases had no gene match. From germline, CDR1 is MNHEY and CDR2 SMNVEV (reference sequence). The CDR3 is 15 amino acids. DNA of the CDR3: TGTGCCAGCAGTCCGGGGACAGGGGTAGAAGAGACCCAGTACTTC. It is translated as CASSPGTGVEETQYF.

V is TRBV15 and J is TRBJ2-7, with TRBD2 matching 8 bases. CDR1 and CDR2 from the germline V gene are LNHNV and YYDKDF (reference sequence). The CDR3 loop spans 15 amino acids. The V and J ends lost 1 base and 5 bases, in that order; junction bases with no gene match: 7. Here the CDR3 DNA reads TGTGCCACCAGCAGAGTTGTAGCGGGAAGACACGAGCAGTACTTC. Residues: CATSRVVAGRHEQYF.

Regarding this clone: The same CDR3 can be traced to other DNA sequences in this sample. The gene calls are TRBV7-2 and TRBJ2-1; D is unclear. The CDR3 runs 12 residues. CDR1 SGHTA and CDR2 FQGNSA come from the germline V gene. Deletions cut 3 bases from V and 4 bases from J, with 4 bases between. The CDR3 nucleotides read TGTGCCAGCAGCTTCAGTTACAATGAGCAGTTCTTC. It encodes CASSFSYNEQFF.

The chain couples TRBV7-9 to TRBJ2-3, with a weak D call TRBD2 (6 bases). Germline lookup yields CDR1 SEHNR and CDR2 FQNEAQ (reference sequence). V lost 3 bases to trimming and J lost 0 bases, with 16 bases between them. CDR3 length: 17 amino acids. The CDR3 DNA is TGTGCCAGCAGCTTTTGGGAGGAGAGTCGAAGCACAGATACGCAGTATTTT. It codes for CASSFWEESRSTDTQYF.

This chain uses TRBV6-5 with TRBJ2-7; tentative D call: TRBD2 (6 bases). This CDR3 has 15 residues. Germline assignment: CDR1 MNHEY and CDR2 SVGAGI. V lost 7 bases, J lost 0 bases, and 16 bases lay in between. The chain's CDR3 is CASTQRVGSSYEQYF. The CDR3 DNA reads TGTGCCAGCACTCAAAGGGTCGGGAGCTCCTACGAGCAGTACTTC.

This clone was seen just once. The CDR3 nucleotides are TGTGCCATCAGCTCCGGGACTAGCGGGAGTCCCTACGAGCAGTACTTC. Its translation: CAISSGTSGSPYEQYF. This chain uses TRBV10-3 with TRBJ2-7, with 14 positions matching TRBD2. In germline, CDR1 is ENHRY, CDR2 SYGVKD. CDR3 size: 16 residues. Trimming cost V 6 bases and J 2 bases; bases outside gene matches: 6.

This clone was recorded only once. The rearrangement uses TRBV9 and TRBJ1-3; maybe TRBD1 (5 bases). V gave up 2 bases and J gave up 0 bases, with 9 bases separating them. This CDR3 spans 15 amino acids. Germline values: CDR1 SGDLS, CDR2 YYNGEE. DNA for the CDR3: TGTGCCAGCAGCGTGACAGTTAGCTCTGGAAACACCATATATTTT. Amino acids: CASSVTVSSGNTIYF.

The chain has TRBV27 and TRBJ1-2; D is ambiguous. The CDR3 covers 14 residues. The V gene's germline CDR1 is MNHEY and CDR2 SMNVEV (reference sequence). Trimming cost V 5 bases and J 8 bases, with 18 bases left between them. CDR3 bases: TGTGCCAGCAGTGGCGGGCCCACCGGACGGGGCTACACCTTC. Amino acids: CASSGGPTGRGYTF.

The chain is built from TRBV4-2 and TRBJ1-2, with unresolved D. This CDR3 region has 9 residues. The germline V gene encodes CDR1 LGHNA and CDR2 YNFKEQ. The V end lost 1 base, the J end lost 12 bases, and 3 bases lay between the germline ends. CDR3 protein: CASSQGHTF. The CDR3 DNA reads as TGTGCCAGCAGCCAAGGGCACACCTTC.

The chain employs TRBV4-3 and TRBJ2-1, with 12 bases that match TRBD2. The length of the CDR3 is 15 residues. V was clipped by 3 bases and J by 10 bases; unmatched bases: 7. Germline V gene sequence: CDR1 LGHNA, CDR2 YSLEER. In nucleotides, the CDR3 is TGCGCCAGCAGCCACACCGGAGGACTAGCGGGAGAGCAGTTCTTC. It specifies CASSHTGGLAGEQFF.

This clone was seen only once. This chain uses TRBV14 with TRBJ2-7; D gene uncertain. Trimming shortened V by 3 bases and J by 1 base, and 7 bases separated the two germline ends. CDR3 length: 13 residues. CDR1 SGHDN and CDR2 FVKESK come from the germline V gene. In nucleotides, the CDR3 is TGTGCCAGCAGCCACGTATCTTCCTACGAGCAGTACTTC. It translates to CASSHVSSYEQYF.

J is TRBJ2-3 and V is TRBV7-9; the match to TRBD2 covers 11 bases. Germline V gene sequence: CDR1 SEHNR, CDR2 FQNEAQ (reference sequence). CDR3 length: 17 residues. Germline trimming cut 2 bases from V and 4 bases from J; bases unmatched to any gene: 8. CDR3 protein: CASSLRLAGGGADTQYF. As DNA, the CDR3 is TGTGCCAGCAGCTTACGTCTAGCGGGAGGCGGGGCAGATACGCAGTATTTT. Full variable domain (remainder filled in from reference TRBV7-9 and TRBJ2-3): DTGVSQNPRHKITKRGQNVTFRCDPISEHNRLYWYRQTLGQGPEFLTYFQNEAQLEKSRLLSDRFSAERPKGSFSTLEIQRTEQGDSAMYLCASSLRLAGGGADTQYFGPGTRLTVL.

The V call is TRBV6-1, the J call TRBJ2-7, with D perhaps TRBD1 (6 bases). V lost 4 bases and J lost 3, with 16 bases in between. In germline, CDR1 is MNHNS, CDR2 SASEGT. The length of the CDR3 is 15 residues. The CDR3 bases are TGTGCCAGCAGTGCTGACAGGCGTGGCGTCTACGAGCAGTACTTC. Its protein is CASSADRRGVYEQYF.

This clone was seen only once. This rearrangement joins TRBV4-3 to TRBJ1-2; tentative D call: TRBD1 (5 bases). This CDR3 is built from 18 residues. CDR1 is LGHNA and CDR2 is YSLEER in the germline V gene. V was pared by 3 bases and J by 8 bases, with 28 bases between. CDR3 DNA sequence: TGCGCCAGCAGCCAGCTAACACACGACGAGGAGGGGCTCTGGGGCTACACCTTC. It is translated as CASSQLTHDEEGLWGYTF.

The chain combines TRBV7-9 with TRBJ2-2; possibly TRBD2 for D (5 bases). Trimming shortened V by 8 bases and J by 7 bases, and 20 bases separated the two germline ends. From germline, CDR1 is SEHNR and CDR2 FQNEAQ (reference sequence). This CDR3 has 15 amino acids. The CDR3 DNA is TGTGCCAGCGAAAGCAGTAGGGCCGCGGGCGGGGAGCTGTTTTTT. Residues: CASESSRAAGGELFF.

In this sample, this clone turned up a few times. In the same sample, other DNA sequences code for this CDR3. The chain employs TRBV29-1 and TRBJ2-1, with no clear D. Trimming left V 4 bases short and J 6 bases short, with 4 bases between. The CDR3 covers 10 residues. CDR1 and CDR2 (germline): SQVTM, ANQGSEA. The CDR3 coding sequence is TGCAGCGTTGTAGGCAATGAGCAGTTCTTC. Amino acids: CSVVGNEQFF.

This chain joins TRBV10-3 and TRBJ2-5, with 7 positions matching TRBD2. The CDR3 runs 15 residues. The V gene end was trimmed by 0 bases and the J gene end by 5 bases; junction bases not matched to a gene: 6. The germline gives CDR1 ENHRY, CDR2 SYGVKD. In nucleotides, the CDR3 is TGTGCCATCAGTGAGTCGGCGGGAGTGTGGGAGACCCAGTACTTC. Translated: CAISESAGVWETQYF.

J is TRBJ2-5 and V is TRBV28; 15 bases line up with TRBD2. CDR3 length: 19 amino acids. V shed 5 bases and J 5 bases; nucleotides not matched to a gene: 15. From germline, CDR1 is MDHEN and CDR2 SYDVKM. The DNA of the CDR3 is TGTGCCAGCAGTCCCACTCGGACTAGCGGGAGGGCCGTAGGGGAGACCCAGTACTTC. Its protein is CASSPTRTSGRAVGETQYF.

J is TRBJ2-7 and V is TRBV19; 9 bases fit TRBD1. Trimming took 6 bases from V and 5 from J; bases not matched to a gene: 14. This CDR3 region has 16 residues. Germline CDR1 is LNHDA and CDR2 is SQIVND (reference sequence). The CDR3 region is CASSPQTGQGNDEQYF. The CDR3 bases are TGTGCCAGTAGCCCACAAACGGGACAGGGTAACGACGAGCAGTACTTC.

This sequence joins TRBV29-1 and TRBJ1-2, with D uncertain. The CDR3 extends over 15 amino acids. The V end was cut by 0 bases, the J end by 5 bases, with 16 bases between. Germline lookup yields CDR1 SQVTM and CDR2 ANQGSEA. CDR3: CSVEDRGGELYGYTF. Here the CDR3 DNA reads TGCAGCGTTGAAGATCGAGGCGGAGAATTATATGGCTACACCTTC.

This clone was seen only once. The DNA of the CDR3 is TGCGCCAGCAGCCCCGAAAAGTCACAGGACCTTGGAAACACCATATATTTT. This encodes CASSPEKSQDLGNTIYF. This chain joins TRBV5-1 and TRBJ1-3, with D possibly TRBD1 on 5 matching bases. Germline values: CDR1 SGHRS, CDR2 YFSETQ. The CDR3 runs 17 residues. V was trimmed by 4 bases and J by 3 bases, leaving 20 bases between them.

The chain combines TRBV19 with TRBJ1-1, with D tentatively TRBD1 (5 bases). V dropped 6 bases and J dropped 5 bases, with 10 bases sitting between them. Germline CDR1 is LNHDA and CDR2 is SQIVND (reference sequence). The CDR3 covers 12 residues. For the CDR3, the DNA is TGTGCCAGTAGATGGGGGGAGACTGAAGCTTTCTTT. Its protein product is CASRWGETEAFF.